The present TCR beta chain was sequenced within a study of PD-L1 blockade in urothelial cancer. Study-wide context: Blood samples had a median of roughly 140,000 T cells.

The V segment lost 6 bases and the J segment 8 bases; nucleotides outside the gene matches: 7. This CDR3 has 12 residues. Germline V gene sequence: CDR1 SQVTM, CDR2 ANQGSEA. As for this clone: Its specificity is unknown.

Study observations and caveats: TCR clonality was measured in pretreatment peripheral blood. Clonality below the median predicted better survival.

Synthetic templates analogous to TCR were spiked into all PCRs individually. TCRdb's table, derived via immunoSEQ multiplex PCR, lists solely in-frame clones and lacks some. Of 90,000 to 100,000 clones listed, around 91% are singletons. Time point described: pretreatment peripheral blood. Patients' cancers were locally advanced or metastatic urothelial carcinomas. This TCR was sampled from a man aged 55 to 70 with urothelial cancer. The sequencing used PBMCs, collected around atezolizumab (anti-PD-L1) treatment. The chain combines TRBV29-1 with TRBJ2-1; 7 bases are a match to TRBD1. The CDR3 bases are TGCAGCGTAACAGGGGAAGCGTATGAGCAGTTCTTC. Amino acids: CSVTGEAYEQFF.